Listed below are T cell receptor beta chains from one sample, sequenced in a study of T cell responses to AZD1222 COVID-19 vaccine. Clones were sequenced by immunoSEQ multiplex PCR, and TCRdb holds only the in-frame ones, with some missing. The repertoire holds some 120,000 clones, with about 80% as singletons. Here the sequenced sample was peripheral blood, taken on day 0 of AZD1222 vaccination. These receptors all come from an adult in good health. CDR3s include the opening cysteine and the closing phenylalanine or tryptophan. A D gene is named only where the DNA matches it firmly. The size entry is marked missing in some rows and otherwise reads once, few, many or a size class.

V gene: TRBV2
J gene: TRBJ2-1
CDR3 length: 14
clone size: once
D gene: TRBD2
CDR3 protein: CASSAPGLAGGQFF
CDR3 DNA: TGTGCCAGCAGTGCACCGGGACTAGCGGGGGGGCAGTTCTTC

V gene: TRBV4-3
J gene: TRBJ2-7
CDR3 length: 14
clone size: -
D gene: -
CDR3 protein: CASSQEAGSSEQYF
CDR3 DNA: TGCGCCAGCAGCCAAGAGGCAGGGTCTAGCGAGCAGTACTTC

V gene: TRBV28
J gene: TRBJ1-4
CDR3 length: 14
clone size: -
D gene: TRBD1
CDR3 protein: CASSWDRGNEKLFF
CDR3 DNA: TGTGCCAGCAGTTGGGACAGGGGGAATGAAAAACTGTTTTTT

V gene: TRBV11-1
J gene: TRBJ2-5
CDR3 length: 16
clone size: many
D gene: TRBD1
CDR3 protein: CASSPGQGAQRETQYF
CDR3 DNA: TGTGCCAGCAGTCCGGGACAGGGGGCGCAGAGGGAGACCCAGTACTTC

V gene: TRBV28
J gene: TRBJ2-7
CDR3 length: 16
clone size: -
D gene: -
CDR3 protein: CASRPGRKTPTYEQYF
CDR3 DNA: TGTGCCAGCAGGCCAGGTCGCAAAACTCCAACCTACGAGCAGTACTTC

V gene: TRBV3-1/TRBV3-2
J gene: TRBJ2-3
CDR3 length: 17
clone size: -
D gene: TRBD2
CDR3 protein: CASSQDLTSGRKDTQYF
CDR3 DNA: TGTGCCAGCAGCCAAGATCTTACTAGCGGGAGAAAAGATACGCAGTATTTT

V gene: TRBV5-1
J gene: TRBJ2-7
CDR3 length: 14
clone size: -
D gene: -
CDR3 protein: CASSLESPGGEQYF
CDR3 DNA: TGCGCCAGCAGCTTGGAATCCCCGGGCGGAGAGCAGTACTTC

V gene: TRBV6-5
J gene: TRBJ1-3
CDR3 length: 14
clone size: -
D gene: TRBD1
CDR3 protein: CASSQDRAGNTIYF
CDR3 DNA: TGTGCCAGCAGCCAAGACAGGGCTGGAAACACCATATATTTT

V gene: TRBV7-2
J gene: TRBJ1-5
CDR3 length: 16
clone size: -
D gene: TRBD1
CDR3 protein: CASSLGSGGRNQPQHF
CDR3 DNA: TGTGCCAGCAGCTTAGGGTCAGGGGGAAGGAATCAGCCCCAGCATTTT

V gene: TRBV28
J gene: TRBJ2-3
CDR3 length: 18
clone size: -
D gene: TRBD2
CDR3 protein: CASSPRGLSGGPRDTQYF
CDR3 DNA: TGTGCCAGCAGCCCCCGTGGACTGAGCGGGGGGCCTCGAGATACGCAGTATTTT

V gene: TRBV7-2
J gene: TRBJ2-1
CDR3 length: 14
clone size: -
D gene: -
CDR3 protein: CASSLGTGTNEQFF
CDR3 DNA: TGTGCCAGCAGCTTAGGTACAGGGACCAATGAGCAGTTCTTC

V gene: TRBV5-1
J gene: TRBJ2-1
CDR3 length: 14
clone size: -
D gene: -
CDR3 protein: CASSLVGRNNEQFF
CDR3 DNA: TGCGCCAGCAGCTTGGTGGGGAGAAACAATGAGCAGTTCTTC

V gene: TRBV28
J gene: TRBJ1-5
CDR3 length: 17
clone size: -
D gene: -
CDR3 protein: CASSYLDGGVSNQPQHF
CDR3 DNA: TGTGCCAGCAGTTACCTGGACGGAGGGGTAAGCAATCAGCCCCAGCATTTT

V gene: TRBV23-1
J gene: TRBJ1-3
CDR3 length: 19
clone size: -
D gene: -
CDR3 protein: CASSSRQVQLSDAGNTIYF
CDR3 DNA: TGCGCCAGCAGCTCCAGACAGGTTCAGCTTTCGGATGCTGGAAACACCATATATTTT

V gene: TRBV21-1
J gene: TRBJ2-2
CDR3 length: 18
clone size: -
D gene: -
CDR3 protein: CASSTGGGHLANTGELFF
CDR3 DNA: TGTGCCAGCAGCACTGGAGGCGGGCATTTGGCGAACACCGGGGAGCTGTTTTTT

V gene: TRBV4-1
J gene: TRBJ1-1
CDR3 length: 13
clone size: -
D gene: -
CDR3 protein: CASSQELYTEAFF
CDR3 DNA: TGCGCCAGCAGCCAAGAATTGTACACTGAAGCTTTCTTT

V gene: TRBV19
J gene: TRBJ2-1
CDR3 length: 13
clone size: -
D gene: -
CDR3 protein: CASSIGQFNEQFF
CDR3 DNA: TGTGCCAGTAGTATCGGCCAGTTCAATGAGCAGTTCTTC

V gene: TRBV13
J gene: TRBJ1-5
CDR3 length: 13
clone size: -
D gene: -
CDR3 protein: CASSLQGGQPQHF
CDR3 DNA: TGTGCCAGCAGCTTACAGGGTGGGCAGCCCCAGCATTTT

V gene: TRBV5-1
J gene: TRBJ2-1
CDR3 length: 14
clone size: -
D gene: -
CDR3 protein: CASSTGGPYNEQFF
CDR3 DNA: TGCGCCAGCAGCACTGGGGGGCCCTACAATGAGCAGTTCTTC

V gene: TRBV7-9
J gene: TRBJ2-1
CDR3 length: 14
clone size: once
D gene: -
CDR3 protein: CASSSEVRKSEQFF
CDR3 DNA: TGTGCCAGCAGCTCGGAGGTTCGTAAATCCGAGCAGTTCTTC

V gene: TRBV7-7
J gene: TRBJ2-5
CDR3 length: 16
clone size: -
D gene: TRBD2
CDR3 protein: CASSRGLAGAQETQYF
CDR3 DNA: TGTGCTAGCAGCAGGGGACTAGCGGGGGCCCAAGAGACCCAGTACTTC

V gene: TRBV12-3/TRBV12-4
J gene: TRBJ1-1
CDR3 length: 13
clone size: -
D gene: TRBD1
CDR3 protein: CASSFNRGTEAFF
CDR3 DNA: TGTGCCAGCAGTTTTAACAGGGGGACTGAAGCTTTCTTT

V gene: TRBV2
J gene: TRBJ1-5
CDR3 length: 14
clone size: -
D gene: TRBD1
CDR3 protein: CATSGTGASQPQHF
CDR3 DNA: TGTGCCACCAGCGGAACAGGGGCCAGTCAGCCCCAGCATTTT

V gene: TRBV29-1
J gene: TRBJ2-1
CDR3 length: 13
clone size: -
D gene: -
CDR3 protein: CSVEGEKVDEQFF
CDR3 DNA: TGCAGCGTTGAGGGGGAGAAGGTCGATGAGCAGTTCTTC

V gene: TRBV30
J gene: TRBJ1-5
CDR3 length: 14
clone size: -
D gene: -
CDR3 protein: CAWSGDGTNQPQHF
CDR3 DNA: TGTGCCTGGAGTGGAGACGGTACCAATCAGCCCCAGCATTTT

V gene: TRBV11-3
J gene: TRBJ2-5
CDR3 length: 13
clone size: once
D gene: -
CDR3 protein: CASSRSRGETQYF
CDR3 DNA: TGTGCCAGCAGCCGATCGCGAGGGGAGACCCAGTACTTC

V gene: TRBV4-2
J gene: TRBJ1-5
CDR3 length: 15
clone size: -
D gene: -
CDR3 protein: CASSQDPGHAQPQHF
CDR3 DNA: TGTGCCAGCAGTCAAGATCCAGGACACGCTCAGCCCCAGCATTTT